These 10 T cell receptor beta chains were all obtained from the same sample, sequenced in a study of blood T cell repertoires in COVID-19. Profiled with immunoSEQ multiplex PCR; TCRdb holds only in-frame clones, not every one. The profile shows fewer than 350,000 clones, roughly 86% of them singletons. The sequencing input was peripheral blood. The origin of the receptors is a woman in her fifties or sixties who had recovered from COVID-19.

The chain has TRBV28 and TRBJ2-7; weak D call: TRBD1 (7 bases). This CDR3 is 14 amino acids long. Trimming left V 5 bases short and J 2 bases short, with 13 bases between. Germline CDR1 and CDR2: MDHEN and SYDVKM. CDR3 loop: CASSPRGRPYEQYF. In nucleotides, the CDR3 is TGTGCCAGCAGTCCCAGGGGGAGGCCCTACGAGCAGTACTTC.

V is TRBV28 and J is TRBJ1-3; possibly TRBD1 for D (6 bases). Germline V gene data show CDR1 as MDHEN and CDR2 as SYDVKM. V gave up 6 bases and J gave up 3 bases, with 18 bases separating them. The CDR3 has 16 amino acids. The CDR3 spells CASSPAGGAGGNTIYF. CDR3 sequence (DNA): TGTGCCAGCAGCCCCGCGGGGGGGGCAGGTGGAAACACCATATATTTT.

The chain uses TRBV5-1 and TRBJ2-2, with no clear D. V lost 3 bases and J 6 bases, leaving 18 bases between the germline ends. The CDR3 covers 16 residues. Per germline, CDR1 SGHRS and CDR2 YFSETQ. The CDR3: CASSSSGSRRSGELFF. As DNA, the CDR3 is TGCGCCAGCAGCTCCTCAGGAAGTAGACGGTCCGGGGAGCTGTTTTTT.

This clone appeared a few times. The CDR3: CASSERVFEQYF. The CDR3 nucleotides are TGTGCCAGCAGTGAACGGGTTTTCGAGCAGTACTTC. The genes are TRBV6-1 and TRBJ2-7; D is ambiguous. The CDR3 contains 12 residues. The V and J ends lost 2 bases and 6 bases respectively, with 8 bases between them. CDR1 MNHNS and CDR2 SASEGT come from the germline V gene.

The V call is TRBV27, the J call TRBJ2-3, with 7 bases that match TRBD2. In germline, CDR1 is MNHEY, CDR2 SMNVEV (reference sequence). J lost 0 bases, V lost 5 bases, and 5 bases had no gene match. The CDR3 covers 15 residues. CDR3 sequence: CASSKLAGSTDTQYF. In DNA form, the CDR3 reads TGTGCCAGCAGTAAGTTAGCGGGTAGCACAGATACGCAGTATTTT.

Comments on this clone: Other DNA sequences from this sample encode an identical CDR3 as well. The chain is built from TRBV18 and TRBJ2-3, with TRBD2 identical over 13 bases. Trimming removed 3 bases from V and 4 bases from J; junction bases left unmatched: 4. The CDR3 length is 16 residues. Germline CDR1 KGHSH, CDR2 LQKENI. This CDR3 reads CASSPLGLAGADTQYF. The DNA for the CDR3 is TGTGCCAGCTCACCCCTCGGACTAGCGGGAGCAGATACGCAGTATTTT.

This chain connects TRBV6-5 to TRBJ1-2, with D tentatively TRBD1 (5 bases). The V and J ends lost 7 bases and 4 bases respectively, with 10 bases between them. CDR1 is MNHEY and CDR2 is SVGAGI in the germline V gene. The CDR3 loop spans 12 amino acids. CDR3 bases: TGTGCCAGCAAGGGGTCCGGCTATGGCTACACCTTC. Residues: CASKGSGYGYTF.

This clone was observed once. J is TRBJ1-5 and V is TRBV5-1; tentatively, D is TRBD1 (5 bases). Germline CDR1 SGHRS, CDR2 YFSETQ. Trimming removed 4 bases from V and 6 bases from J, with 17 bases in between. This CDR3 has 15 residues. CDR3 in amino acids: CASSPTAGSSQPQHF. The CDR3 bases are TGCGCCAGCAGCCCGACGGCAGGGTCGTCTCAGCCCCAGCATTTT.

The rearrangement uses TRBV18 and TRBJ2-5; D is possibly TRBD1 (6 bases). Germline values: CDR1 KGHSH, CDR2 LQKENI. The V and J ends lost 3 bases and 5 bases respectively, with 13 bases between them. The CDR3 runs 14 residues. The chain's CDR3 is CASSPLQGWETQYF. The CDR3 DNA follows: TGTGCCAGCTCACCCCTCCAGGGGTGGGAGACCCAGTACTTC.

The chain carries TRBV6-2 or TRBV6-3 and TRBJ2-3; 8 bases are a match to TRBD2. Trimming removed 2 bases from V and 5 bases from J; junction bases left unmatched: 6. The CDR3 is 15 amino acids. Germline-derived CDR1 and CDR2 are MNHEY and SVGEGT. CDR3 in DNA: TGTGCCAGCAGTTACCGAGCGGGAGAGTTAGATACGCAGTATTTT. Its protein is CASSYRAGELDTQYF.